A selection of T cell receptor beta chains follows, all from one sample in a study of monozygotic twins with inflammatory bowel disease. TCRdb reprocessed the 5' RACE reads and reports one entry per CDR3 protein, with no DNA. The sample spans 350,000 to 550,000 distinct CDR3 sequences; the ten largest clones claim more than 2%. The sample was blood. The origin of the receptors is a human donor with ulcerative colitis or Crohn's disease, or a healthy co-twin of an affected twin (not recorded which). Both conserved end residues are part of each CDR3.

v_call	j_call	cdr3_aa
TRBV3-1	TRBJ2-3	CASSQGFITSAEGLASDTQYF
TRBV3-1	TRBJ2-3	CASSLRGGKDTQYF
TRBV20-1	TRBJ2-2	CSARVNSGELFF
TRBV7-9	TRBJ2-3	CASSPATAPSTDTQYF
TRBV28	TRBJ2-1	CASSFPGLAGGPSSYNEQFF
TRBV6-2/TRBV6-3	TRBJ1-6	CASSYSLFWGQANNSPLHF
TRBV18	TRBJ1-1	CASSPPTRGGTEAFF
TRBV5-1	TRBJ1-6	CASTSGGNNSPLHF
TRBV29-1	TRBJ2-1	CSVEVLRNEQFF
TRBV7-9	TRBJ1-4	CASSLPGGQGEKLFF
TRBV20-1	TRBJ2-3	CSAGTSGGTDTQYF
TRBV12-3/TRBV12-4	TRBJ1-2	CASSLKADGYTF
TRBV14	TRBJ2-1	CASSQAPSRYQFF
TRBV20-1	TRBJ1-2	CSARRPVAGYTF
TRBV7-2	TRBJ1-5	CASRETTGTQPQHF
TRBV2	TRBJ1-5	CASSPMEGSQPQHF
TRBV5-6	TRBJ1-1	CASSFGQGATAFF
TRBV9	TRBJ2-4	CASSASTSGIQYF
TRBV11-2	TRBJ2-5	CASSLSPGETQYF
TRBV29-1	TRBJ2-1	CSFHLRGYNEQFF
TRBV7-8	TRBJ2-6	CASSPGTDPGANVLTF
TRBV6-2/TRBV6-3	TRBJ2-1	CASRRTSGGAHNEQFF
TRBV9	TRBJ2-3	CASSVSSSGVRNTQYF
TRBV5-1	TRBJ2-7	CASSSGLAGYEQYF
TRBV7-3	TRBJ2-1	CASSPTGGRGLNEQFF
TRBV7-9	TRBJ2-5	CASSLVLLEETQYF
TRBV4-2	TRBJ2-7	CASSQAGGSSTYEQYF
TRBV28	TRBJ2-1	CATSFSLAGEAYNEQFF
TRBV20-1	TRBJ2-2	CSARDRGKTGELFF
TRBV20-1	TRBJ2-1	CSAGGTSGRAPNYNEQFF
TRBV20-1	TRBJ1-2	CSARRGEGGYTF